This entry lists 27 T cell receptor beta chains sequenced from one sample in a study of CD8 T cells in ankylosing spondylitis. TCRdb independently ran MiXCR on the 5' RACE reads; one entry per CDR3 protein. The table has around 13,000 distinct CDR3 sequences, over 2.5% seen once. The sequenced sample consisted of blood, either unsorted or a sorted T cell fraction (not recorded which). These receptors were collected from a male donor with ankylosing spondylitis or in good health (not recorded which).

This clonotype was counted many times. This chain's CDR3 is CASSVAGVDNSPLHF. The CDR3, as DNA: TGTGCCAGCAGCGTAGCAGGGGTGGATAATTCACCCCTCCACTTT. The chain uses TRBV9 and TRBJ1-6; TRBD1 might be the D (6 bases). V was cut by 0 bases and J by 5 bases, with 9 bases left in between. The CDR3 spans 15 residues. The germline V gene encodes CDR1 SGDLS and CDR2 YYNGEE.

By share, this clonotype counts as medium-sized (0.01 to 0.1%). The chain employs TRBV9 and TRBJ2-7; D not certain. With 2 bases removed from V and 2 bases from J, the gap between germline ends came to 11 bases. This CDR3 has 14 residues. Germline V gives CDR1 SGDLS, CDR2 YYNGEE. The CDR3 DNA sequence: TGTGCCAGCAGCGTCTCGGCCGTCGCCTACGAGCAGTACTTC. This gives the protein CASSVSAVAYEQYF.

By share of the sample, this clonotype is medium-sized. The chain uses TRBV9 and TRBJ2-3; D may correspond to TRBD1 or TRBD2 (5 bases each). Germline lookup yields CDR1 SGDLS and CDR2 YYNGEE. V was trimmed by 3 bases and J by 7 bases, leaving 18 bases between them. The CDR3 covers 15 residues. The CDR3 DNA reads as TGTGCCAGCAGCGCAGATCCCGGGACCCGAAATACGCAGTATTTT. Encoded protein: CASSADPGTRNTQYF.

This clonotype was counted at least ten times. V is TRBV9 and J is TRBJ2-2; D is uncertain. The length of the CDR3 is 13 residues. Trimming removed 0 bases from V and 7 bases from J, with 7 bases in between. The germline V gene encodes CDR1 SGDLS and CDR2 YYNGEE. CDR3 sequence: CASSVELGGELFF. DNA of the CDR3: TGTGCCAGCAGCGTAGAGCTCGGCGGGGAGCTGTTTTTT.

This clonotype was detected ten times or more. The V and J genes are TRBV9 and TRBJ2-7; 8 bases map to TRBD2. After removal of 3 bases from V and 7 bases from J, the junction contained 9 bases not matched to a gene. This CDR3 contains 14 residues. Germline V gives CDR1 SGDLS, CDR2 YYNGEE. In DNA, the CDR3 is TGTGCCAGCAGCGACCTAGCGGGCCAAGGGGAGCAGTACTTC. Protein: CASSDLAGQGEQYF. Combining the CDR3 with reference TRBV9 and TRBJ2-7 gives the whole variable domain DSGVTQTPKHLITATGQRVTLRCSPRSGDLSVYWYQQSLDQGLQFLIQYYNGEERAKGNILERFSAQQFPDLHSELNLSSLELGDSALYFCASSDLAGQGEQYFGPGTRLTVT.

This clonotype is medium-sized by share. The chain links TRBV9 to TRBJ1-1, with 7 bases matching TRBD1. CDR1 and CDR2 from the germline V gene are SGDLS and YYNGEE. The trim removed 6 bases at V and 1 base at J, leaving 3 bases unmatched. The CDR3 runs to 13 residues. In DNA, the CDR3 is TGTGCCAGCAACCGACAGGGGAACACTGAAGCTTTCTTT. The encoded protein is CASNRQGNTEAFF.

This clonotype was recorded at least ten times. This chain joins TRBV9 and TRBJ2-1; 10 bases line up with TRBD2. The J segment lost 7 bases and the V segment lost 1 base, leaving 2 bases of the junction unmatched. CDR1 is SGDLS and CDR2 is YYNGEE in the germline V gene. The CDR3 length is 14 residues. The CDR3 DNA follows: TGTGCCAGCAGCGTAAGCGGGGGGGCTAATGAGCAGTTCTTC. Its translation: CASSVSGGANEQFF.

This clonotype was seen ten or more times. The chain recombines TRBV9 with TRBJ2-3, with D tentatively TRBD1 (6 bases). Germline CDR1 is SGDLS and CDR2 is YYNGEE. The CDR3 totals 14 residues. Deletions cut 6 bases from V and 2 bases from J, with 13 bases between. The CDR3 spells CASNDRLSTDTQYF. The CDR3 bases are TGTGCCAGCAACGACAGGCTGTCCACAGATACGCAGTATTTT.

This clonotype was counted many times. The chain uses TRBV9 and TRBJ2-7; 13 bases line up with TRBD2. Germline CDR1 reads SGDLS; CDR2 reads YYNGEE. With 4 bases clipped from V and 4 bases from J, the junction kept 2 bases outside the gene matches. The CDR3 is 14 amino acids. The CDR3 sequence: CASSQGLAGYEQYF. CDR3 coding DNA: TGTGCCAGCAGCCAGGGACTAGCGGGATACGAGCAGTACTTC.

This clonotype came up many times. The chain combines TRBV9 with TRBJ1-1; 11 bases line up with TRBD1. The CDR3 covers 16 residues. Germline V lookup: CDR1 SGDLS, CDR2 YYNGEE. The V gene end was trimmed by 5 bases and the J gene end by 0 bases; junction bases not matched to a gene: 6. CDR3 in amino acids: CASSAGQGAMNTEAFF. Here the CDR3 DNA reads TGTGCCAGCAGTGCAGGACAGGGGGCTATGAACACTGAAGCTTTCTTT.

This clonotype was observed many times. The chain couples TRBV9 to TRBJ2-7, with TRBD2 as a possible D gene (7 bases). Germline CDR1 and CDR2: SGDLS and YYNGEE. The CDR3 runs 15 residues. Trimming left V 4 bases short and J 3 bases short, with 17 bases between. The CDR3 loop is CASSQGWGGGYEQYF. In nucleotides, the CDR3 is TGTGCCAGCAGCCAGGGGTGGGGGGGTGGCTACGAGCAGTACTTC.

This clonotype was seen ten or more times. The chain joins TRBV9 to TRBJ2-3; D is unresolved. Germline-derived CDR1 and CDR2 are SGDLS and YYNGEE. The CDR3 length is 14 residues. Trimming took off 0 bases at V and 2 bases at J, with 7 bases between the two ends. This CDR3 is CASSVGINTDTQYF. CDR3 DNA: TGTGCCAGCAGCGTAGGGATCAACACAGATACGCAGTATTTT.

This clonotype was counted many times. The chain joins TRBV9 to TRBJ1-1; possible D gene TRBD1, 6 bases. V lost 4 bases and J 3 bases, leaving 10 bases between the germline ends. The CDR3 totals 13 residues. CDR1 SGDLS and CDR2 YYNGEE come from the germline V gene. The chain's CDR3 is CASSIRGDTEAFF. Here the CDR3 DNA reads TGTGCCAGCAGCATCAGGGGAGACACTGAAGCTTTCTTT.

This clonotype appeared many times. The chain has TRBV9 and TRBJ2-3, with 10 bases aligning to TRBD2. This CDR3 is 15 amino acids long. Germline CDR1 and CDR2: SGDLS and YYNGEE. Trimming cost V 2 bases and J 4 bases; bases outside gene matches: 4. The CDR3 sequence: CASSVQAGGPDTQYF. For the CDR3, the DNA is TGTGCCAGCAGCGTGCAAGCGGGGGGGCCAGATACGCAGTATTTT.

This clonotype was seen at least ten times. V usage is TRBV9 and J usage is TRBJ1-1; no reliable D call. Germline loops: CDR1 SGDLS, CDR2 YYNGEE. V gave up 4 bases and J gave up 3 bases, with 7 bases separating them. This CDR3 contains 12 residues. CDR3 sequence: CASSPQYTEAFF. CDR3 nucleotide sequence: TGTGCCAGCAGCCCTCAGTACACTGAAGCTTTCTTT.

The chain joins TRBV9 to TRBJ2-2; tentative D call: TRBD2 (6 bases). The CDR3 spans 14 residues. Germline assignment: CDR1 SGDLS and CDR2 YYNGEE. V was clipped by 0 bases and J by 6 bases, with 9 bases between them. The CDR3 sequence is CASSVAGGAGELFF. CDR3 in DNA: TGTGCCAGCAGCGTAGCCGGGGGTGCCGGGGAGCTGTTTTTT.

This clonotype was detected many times. This chain joins TRBV9 and TRBJ2-2; 9 bases align to TRBD1. The germline gives CDR1 SGDLS, CDR2 YYNGEE. Trimming at V came to 4 bases and at J to 3 bases, leaving 10 bases not matched to a gene. CDR3 length: 17 residues. The CDR3 sequence: CASSHGQGSRDTGELFF. CDR3 DNA: TGTGCCAGCAGCCATGGACAGGGGAGTAGAGACACCGGGGAGCTGTTTTTT.

This clonotype was picked up many times. This chain connects TRBV9 to TRBJ2-4; TRBD2 is a possible D gene (5 bases). Germline V CDR1 and CDR2: SGDLS, YYNGEE. The V and J ends lost 0 bases and 6 bases respectively, with 22 bases between them. This CDR3 region has 18 residues. CDR3 bases: TGTGCCAGCAGCGTAGACGTCGGGAAGGGTCGGGGTTCAAACATTCAGTACTTC. It codes for CASSVDVGKGRGSNIQYF.

This clonotype was seen repeatedly, ten times or more. The chain couples TRBV9 to TRBJ2-2, with D unclear. This CDR3 is built from 16 residues. V shed 2 bases and J shed 1 base, with 12 bases lying between them. In germline, CDR1 is SGDLS, CDR2 YYNGEE. CDR3 DNA: TGTGCCAGCAGCGTGAGTAATCGTCAGAACACCGGGGAGCTGTTTTTT. It specifies CASSVSNRQNTGELFF.

This clonotype is judged medium-sized. V gene TRBV9 combines with J gene TRBJ2-7; 11 positions match TRBD2. Losses at the gene ends were 4 bases for V and 5 bases for J; bases not matched to a gene: 5. The CDR3 sequence is 14 residues long. Germline assignment: CDR1 SGDLS and CDR2 YYNGEE. The CDR3 here is CASSFSGRADEQYF. The CDR3 nucleotides read TGTGCCAGCAGCTTTAGCGGGAGGGCCGACGAGCAGTACTTC.

This clonotype was counted at least ten times. The gene calls are TRBV9 and TRBJ2-7, with a tentative D call TRBD2 (5 bases). The germline V and J ends were trimmed by 4 bases and 4 bases, with 12 bases remaining between them. CDR1 and CDR2 (germline): SGDLS, YYNGEE. CDR3 length: 13 residues. CDR3 in amino acids: CASSSPGEYEQYF. DNA of the CDR3: TGTGCCAGCAGCTCCCCCGGGGAGTACGAGCAGTACTTC.

This clonotype was seen repeatedly, ten times or more. V usage is TRBV9 and J usage is TRBJ2-1; D is ambiguous. Trimming removed 5 bases at V and 0 bases at J, with 15 bases between. CDR3 size: 16 residues. The germline gives CDR1 SGDLS, CDR2 YYNGEE. The CDR3 is CASSKGASSSYNEQFF. For the CDR3, the DNA is TGTGCCAGCAGTAAAGGAGCGTCAAGCTCCTACAATGAGCAGTTCTTC.

This clonotype was counted at least ten times. The chain carries TRBV9 and TRBJ2-2; no definite D call. V shed 0 bases and J shed 0 bases, with 9 bases lying between them. Per germline, CDR1 SGDLS and CDR2 YYNGEE. This CDR3 is built from 16 residues. The CDR3 DNA follows: TGTGCCAGCAGCGTAGGGCTTGGGTCGAACACCGGGGAGCTGTTTTTT. This sequence encodes CASSVGLGSNTGELFF.

Ten or more counts support this clonotype. The chain recombines TRBV9 with TRBJ1-3; a weak D match, TRBD1 (6 bases). Trimming took 4 bases from V and 1 from J, leaving 12 bases between them. Germline V CDR1 and CDR2: SGDLS, YYNGEE. This CDR3 comprises 15 residues. The CDR3: CASSLNRESGNTIYF. CDR3 coding DNA: TGTGCCAGCAGCTTAAACAGGGAGTCTGGAAACACCATATATTTT.

This clonotype was found many times. CDR3 coding DNA: TGTGCCAGCAGCGTAGGAGCTAGACCCACAGATACGCAGTATTTT. Translation: CASSVGARPTDTQYF. The rearrangement joins TRBV9 to TRBJ2-3; D call uncertain. Germline CDR1 reads SGDLS; CDR2 reads YYNGEE. The V end lost 0 bases, the J end lost 2 bases, and 10 bases lay between the germline ends. CDR3 length: 15 residues.

This clonotype was seen many times. This CDR3 is CASSVVVADNEQFF. The CDR3 DNA reads TGTGCCAGCAGCGTAGTTGTAGCGGACAATGAGCAGTTCTTC. The rearrangement joins TRBV9 to TRBJ2-1, with D possibly being TRBD2 (6 bases). CDR1 is SGDLS, CDR2 YYNGEE, per germline. The V gene lost 0 bases and the J gene lost 5 bases, with 9 bases spanning the gap. CDR3 size: 14 residues.

The chain employs TRBV9 and TRBJ2-1; D tentatively fits TRBD1 or TRBD2 (5 bases each). CDR3 length equals 18 residues. The ends were cut back, 0 bases at V and 4 bases at J, with 20 bases in the middle. CDR1 and CDR2 (germline): SGDLS, YYNGEE. The CDR3 loop is CASSVGLGQGALYNEQFF. The CDR3 DNA reads as TGTGCCAGCAGCGTAGGACTTGGGCAGGGAGCACTTTACAATGAGCAGTTCTTC.